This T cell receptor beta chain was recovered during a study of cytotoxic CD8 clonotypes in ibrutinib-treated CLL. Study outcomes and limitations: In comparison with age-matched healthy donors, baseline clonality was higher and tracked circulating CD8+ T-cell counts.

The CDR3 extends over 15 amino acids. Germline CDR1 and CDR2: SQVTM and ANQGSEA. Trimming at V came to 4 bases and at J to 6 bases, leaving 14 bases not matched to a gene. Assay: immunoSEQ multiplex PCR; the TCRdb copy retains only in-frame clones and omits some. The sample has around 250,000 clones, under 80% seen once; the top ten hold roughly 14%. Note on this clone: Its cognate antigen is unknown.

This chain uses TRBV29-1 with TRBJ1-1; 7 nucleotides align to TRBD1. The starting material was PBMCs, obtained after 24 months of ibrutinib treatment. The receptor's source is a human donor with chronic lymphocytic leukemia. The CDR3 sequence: CSVVGQGVAAAEAFF. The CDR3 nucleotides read TGCAGCGTTGTCGGTCAGGGGGTGGCCGCGGCTGAAGCTTTCTTT. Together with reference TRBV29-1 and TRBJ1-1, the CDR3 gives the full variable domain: SAVISQKPSRDICQRGTSLTIQCQVDSQVTMMFWYRQQPGQSLTLIATANQGSEATYESGFVIDKFPISRPNLTFSTLTVSNMSPEDSSIYLCSVVGQGVAAAEAFFGQGTRLTVV.